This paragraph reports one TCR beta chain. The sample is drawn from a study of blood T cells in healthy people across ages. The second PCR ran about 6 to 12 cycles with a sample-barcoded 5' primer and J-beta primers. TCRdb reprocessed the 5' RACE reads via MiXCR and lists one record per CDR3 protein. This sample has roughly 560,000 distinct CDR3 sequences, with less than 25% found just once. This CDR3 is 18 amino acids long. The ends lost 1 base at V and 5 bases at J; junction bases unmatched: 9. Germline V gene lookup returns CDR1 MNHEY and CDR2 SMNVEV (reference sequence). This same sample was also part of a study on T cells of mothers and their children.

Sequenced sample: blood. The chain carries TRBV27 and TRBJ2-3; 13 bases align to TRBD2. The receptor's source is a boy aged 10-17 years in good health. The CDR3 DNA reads TGTGCCAGCAGTTTATACGCCCCCGGACTAGCGGGAGTAGATACGCAGTATTTT. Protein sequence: CASSLYAPGLAGVDTQYF.